This T cell receptor beta chain was found in a study of blood T cell repertoires in COVID-19. Patients from Seattle were sampled longitudinally, starting during active infection. Sequencing was performed with immunoSEQ multiplex PCR; in TCRdb, only in-frame clones are kept and a portion is missing. The sample includes hundreds of thousands of clones, 85% to 90% of them seen just once. This CDR3 region has 14 residues. Germline values: CDR1 MNHEY, CDR2 SMNVEV (reference sequence). The V gene end was trimmed by 5 bases and the J gene end by 3 bases; junction bases not matched to a gene: 6. V usage is TRBV27 and J usage is TRBJ2-7, with 8 bases aligning to TRBD2. The sample taken for sequencing was peripheral blood. The clonotype was recovered from a woman between 50 and 59 years old with COVID-19, enrolled during active disease. The CDR3 nucleotides are TGTGCCAGCAGTGGGGGAGGGACTAGCTACGAGCAGTACTTC. Translation: CASSGGGTSYEQYF.